This T cell receptor beta chain appears in the sequencing data of a study of technical replicates of blood from several donors. Using immunoSEQ multiplex PCR, the repertoire was profiled, and TCRdb retains in-frame clones only, with some absent. The sample gives under 80,000 clones, 75% to 95% of which show up once; 0.3% to 0.5% is in the top ten. The CDR3 contains 16 residues. CDR1 is SGHNT, CDR2 YENEEA, per germline. Germline trimming cut 5 bases from V and 4 bases from J; bases unmatched to any gene: 12. V and J are TRBV11-3 and TRBJ2-3, with TRBD2 matching over 7 bases. What was sequenced was T cells isolated from PBMCs. The receptor comes from a human donor in good health. Some clones in this sample may be carry-over from other donors' samples. CDR3 bases: TGTGCCAGCAGCGGTTCGGGAGGTGAGGGTGCAGATACGCAGTATTTT. It codes for CASSGSGGEGADTQYF. The whole variable domain, filled in from reference TRBV11-3 and TRBJ2-3, reads EAGVVQSPRYKIIEKKQPVAFWCNPISGHNTLYWYLQNLGQGPELLIRYENEEAVDDSQLPKDRFSAERLKGVDSTLKIQPAELGDSAVYLCASSGSGGEGADTQYFGPGTRLTVL.